The 13 T cell receptor beta chains reported below all come from one sample, sequenced in a study of molecular identifiers for immune sequencing clone quantification. TCRdb reprocessed the PCR reads via MiXCR and lists one record per CDR3 protein. Here the sample spans 550,000 to 750,000 distinct CDR3 sequences, about 20% being singletons. The sequenced sample consisted of naive CD8+ T cells from blood, with Jurkat cell RNA spiked in. Subset specified: FACS-sorted CD8+CD4-CCR7+CD45RA+ naive T cells. These receptors came from a human donor in good health. Some libraries in this study had Jurkat cell RNA spiked in.

The sample holds a few counts of this clonotype. This chain uses TRBV4-2 with TRBJ2-7; 10 bases match TRBD1. This CDR3 region has 16 residues. Germline V gene sequence: CDR1 LGHNA, CDR2 YNFKEQ. V lost 0 bases and J lost 3; bases outside the gene matches: 5. In nucleotides, the CDR3 is TGTGCCAGCAGCCAAGAGACAGGGGGCGTATACTACGAGCAGTACTTC. It specifies CASSQETGGVYYEQYF.

In regard to this clonotype: A much larger clone differs from this one at a single base, so this may be a read error. J is TRBJ1-5 and V is TRBV20-1, with 8 bases aligning to TRBD1. V dropped 0 bases and J dropped 11; count of bases not matched to a gene: 9. The CDR3 consists of 14 residues. In germline, CDR1 is DFQATT, CDR2 SNEGSKA (reference sequence). The CDR3 DNA reads as TGCAGTGCTAGAGATCCCCTCAGGGGGCAGTCCCAGCATTTT. This translates into CSARDPLRGQSQHF.

This clonotype was observed at least ten times. The J gene is TRBJ2-7, the V gene TRBV7-9, with TRBD1 matching 9 bases. The CDR3 is 15 amino acids. Trimming cost V 1 base and J 9 bases; bases outside gene matches: 10. Per the germline V gene, CDR1 is SEHNR and CDR2 is FQNEAQ (reference sequence). The CDR3 DNA reads as TGTGCCAGCAGCTTAGGACAGGGGGGATTAGTCGGGCAGTACTTC. It is translated as CASSLGQGGLVGQYF.

V is TRBV7-3 and J is TRBJ2-1, with 12 bases that match TRBD2. The CDR3 is made up of 14 amino acids. Germline trimming cut 4 bases from V and 10 bases from J; bases unmatched to any gene: 5. Germline V gene lookup returns CDR1 SGHTA and CDR2 FQGTGA. CDR3 in DNA: TGTGCCAGCAGCTCACTAGCGGGAGGAGGAGAGCAGTTCTTC. Its translation is CASSSLAGGGEQFF.

A note on this clonotype: A much larger clone sits a single nucleotide away, making a read error possible. The chain is built from TRBV12-3 or TRBV12-4 and TRBJ2-3; possible D gene TRBD1, 5 bases. V was cut by 7 bases and J by 3 bases, with 11 bases left in between. The CDR3 runs 13 residues. The CDR3 protein is CASNWGETDTQYF. The CDR3 coding sequence is TGTGCCAGCAATTGGGGCGAGACAGATACGCAGTATTTT.

Of note for this clonotype: This may be a read error: a much more frequent sequence differs by one nucleotide. CDR3 in DNA: TGTGCCAGCAGCCGGGAGGGGGCTAGCGAGCAGTACTTC. Translating it yields CASSREGASEQYF. This chain uses TRBV6-5 with TRBJ2-7; a weak D match, TRBD2 (8 bases). Per the germline V gene, CDR1 is MNHEY and CDR2 is SVGAGI. This CDR3 is 13 amino acids long. Trimming stripped 6 bases from V and 6 bases from J, with 15 bases between.

This clonotype was found many times. The rearrangement joins TRBV5-1 to TRBJ2-7; 13 nucleotides line up with TRBD2. Per germline, CDR1 SGHRS and CDR2 YFSETQ. The CDR3 is made up of 16 amino acids. V gave up 4 bases and J gave up 4 bases; unmatched junction bases: 8. CDR3 DNA sequence: TGCGCCAGCAGCCCCAGACCGACTAGCGGGAGGTACGAGCAGTACTTC. Translated: CASSPRPTSGRYEQYF.

This clonotype was counted at least ten times. The chain couples TRBV3-1 to TRBJ1-1; 7 bases are a match to TRBD1. Germline assignment: CDR1 LGHDT and CDR2 YNNKEL (reference sequence). CDR3 length equals 17 residues. Germline trimming cut 1 base from V and 1 base from J; bases unmatched to any gene: 9. The CDR3 sequence is CASSQGLIQGSNTEAFF. As DNA, the CDR3 is TGTGCCAGCAGCCAAGGGCTCATACAGGGGTCGAACACTGAAGCTTTCTTT.

About this clonotype: A much larger clone differs by one base, so this may be a read error. V and J are TRBV2 and TRBJ1-5; D gene ambiguous. The CDR3 loop spans 15 amino acids. The germline V gene encodes CDR1 SNHLY and CDR2 FYNNEI. The CDR3 DNA reads as TGTGCCAGCAGTGGAGTACGGGCAGAGAATCAGCCCCAGCGTTTT. It translates to CASSGVRAENQPQRF.

The chain uses TRBV27 and TRBJ2-7; 10 nucleotides align to TRBD2. Unmatched junction bases numbered 7, after V lost 5 bases and J lost 0 bases. The CDR3 contains 16 residues. In germline, CDR1 is MNHEY, CDR2 SMNVEV (reference sequence). CDR3 nucleotide sequence: TGTGCCAGCAGTCCCACCCCTAGCGGGAGCTCCTACGAGCAGTACTTC. Its translation: CASSPTPSGSSYEQYF.

Note on this clonotype: One end of the junction fails to match germline, which may point to a read error. The chain combines TRBV12-3 or TRBV12-4 with TRBJ2-2; D is unresolved. This CDR3 is built from 14 residues. This CDR3 reads CASILGLNTGELFF. The CDR3 DNA follows: TGTGCCAGCATTTTAGGGCTTAACACCGGGGAGCTGTTTTTT.

Note on this clonotype: This may arise from a read error, as a much more abundant clone is one base away. V usage is TRBV28 and J usage is TRBJ2-7, with D uncertain. This CDR3 is 15 amino acids long. Germline CDR1 and CDR2: MDHEN and SYDVKM. V gave up 8 bases and J gave up 5 bases, with 22 bases separating them. In DNA, the CDR3 is TGTGCCAGCCTGGGCCGGCCAGGCCTCAGCCACGAGCAGTACTTC. This codes for CASLGRPGLSHEQYF. The full variable domain, with the rest looked up from reference TRBV28 and TRBJ2-7, is DVKVTQSSRYLVKRTGEKVFLECVQDMDHENMFWYRQDPGLGLRLIYFSYDVKMKEKGDIPEGYSVSREKKERFSLILESASTNQTSMYLCASLGRPGLSHEQYFGPGTRLTVT.

The chain recombines TRBV5-3 with TRBJ2-7; D ambiguous. TRBV5-3 carries the ORF label, with uncertain function. V lost 8 bases, J lost 3 bases, and 12 bases lay in between. The CDR3 has 12 amino acids. CDR3: CASGLYSYEQYF. Written as DNA, the CDR3 is TGTGCCAGCGGCTTGTACAGCTACGAGCAGTACTTC.